These 18 T cell receptor beta chains share one sample of origin, sequenced in a study of PD-1 blockade in mismatch repair-deficient tumors. The repertoire was sequenced with immunoSEQ multiplex PCR; TCRdb's copy has only in-frame clones and lacks some. Of under 20,000 clones listed, around 80% are singletons. Sequences were derived from PBMCs, sampled 52 weeks after starting pembrolizumab. The origin of the receptors is an adult with mismatch repair-deficient cancer.

V usage is TRBV28 and J usage is TRBJ1-2; TRBD1 matches at 7 bases. There are 15 residues in the CDR3. Germline assignment: CDR1 MDHEN and CDR2 SYDVKM. J was trimmed by 0 bases and V by 5 bases; bases with no gene match: 6. The CDR3 coding sequence is TGTGCCAGCAGTCCGAGGGACAGAACTAACTATGGCTACACCTTC. Translated, it gives CASSPRDRTNYGYTF.

This clone occurred once. V gene TRBV6-4 combines with J gene TRBJ1-2; TRBD1 matches at 8 bases. The CDR3 sequence is 16 residues long. The V segment lost 4 bases and the J segment 0 bases; nucleotides outside the gene matches: 7. Germline-derived CDR1 and CDR2 are MRHNA and SNTAGT. The CDR3 protein is CASSAWTGRTNYGYTF. The CDR3 DNA reads as TGTGCCAGCAGTGCCTGGACAGGGCGGACTAACTATGGCTACACCTTC.

This chain connects TRBV29-1 to TRBJ2-5; D may be TRBD2 (5 bases). V was shortened by 4 bases and J by 5 bases, with 14 bases between the two germline ends. Per germline, CDR1 SQVTM and CDR2 ANQGSEA. The CDR3 extends over 13 amino acids. This CDR3 reads CSVGLRGGETQYF. As DNA, the CDR3 is TGCAGCGTTGGCCTCCGGGGTGGGGAGACCCAGTACTTC.

The chain recombines TRBV30 with TRBJ2-1; D perhaps matches TRBD1 (7 bases). Germline V lookup: CDR1 GTSNPN, CDR2 SVGIG (reference sequence). The V gene lost 3 bases and the J gene lost 13 bases, with 16 bases spanning the gap. The CDR3 contains 12 residues. The CDR3 DNA reads TGTGCCTGGAGACGCAGGGGGGACCTCCAGTTCTTC. Protein: CAWRRRGDLQFF.

The chain employs TRBV14 and TRBJ1-5; D gene ambiguous. V was shortened by 1 base and J by 2 bases, with 15 bases between the two germline ends. Germline-derived CDR1 and CDR2 are SGHDN and FVKESK. This CDR3 comprises 17 residues. The CDR3 protein is CASSQGREDRGNQPQHF. CDR3 sequence (DNA): TGTGCCAGCAGCCAAGGGAGGGAAGACCGGGGCAATCAGCCCCAGCATTTT.

V gene TRBV27 combines with J gene TRBJ2-3, with 8 nucleotides matching TRBD1. There are 15 residues in the CDR3. Germline V lookup: CDR1 MNHEY, CDR2 SMNVEV (reference sequence). The V gene end was trimmed by 7 bases and the J gene end by 1 base; junction bases not matched to a gene: 7. CDR3 nucleotides: TGTGCCAGCAAATCAGGGGGCTTTCGCACAGATACGCAGTATTTT. Translating gives CASKSGGFRTDTQYF.

The V and J genes are TRBV5-1 and TRBJ2-2, with 7 bases matching TRBD1. CDR1 is SGHRS and CDR2 is YFSETQ in the germline V gene. The CDR3 has 15 residues. The V segment lost 1 base and the J segment 3 bases; nucleotides outside the gene matches: 3. The DNA for the CDR3 is TGCGCCAGCAGCTTGAGGGGGCAGGACACCGGGGAGCTGTTTTTT. Translated, it gives CASSLRGQDTGELFF.

This clone came up once. The chain links TRBV30 to TRBJ1-2, with D maybe TRBD1 (6 bases). The V and J ends lost 0 bases and 7 bases respectively, with 6 bases between them. Germline loops: CDR1 GTSNPN, CDR2 SVGIG (reference sequence). CDR3 length: 11 amino acids. The CDR3 loop is CAWSVGGGYTF. The CDR3 DNA is TGTGCCTGGAGTGTAGGGGGTGGCTACACCTTC.

The CDR3 sequence is CASSEFQGVDNEQFF. CDR3 nucleotide sequence: TGTGCCAGCAGTGAATTTCAGGGCGTCGACAATGAGCAGTTCTTC. The rearrangement links TRBV25-1 to TRBJ2-1, with D possibly being TRBD1 (5 bases). Germline V gene data show CDR1 as MGHDK and CDR2 as SYGVNS. CDR3 length equals 15 residues. Trimming took 1 base from V and 5 from J, leaving 12 bases between them.

CDR3 sequence: CASSPTGAFYNEQFF. The DNA of the CDR3 is TGTGCCAGCAGTCCGACAGGGGCATTCTACAATGAGCAGTTCTTC. This chain links TRBV28 with TRBJ2-1, with 8 bases fitting TRBD1. CDR3 length equals 15 residues. Germline CDR1 and CDR2: MDHEN and SYDVKM. J was trimmed by 3 bases and V by 5 bases; bases with no gene match: 6.

DNA of the CDR3: TGCGCCAGCAGCTTGACAGGGGGCCAAGAGACCCAGTACTTC. Protein: CASSLTGGQETQYF. The chain uses TRBV5-1 and TRBJ2-5; 8 bases map to TRBD1. The CDR3 spans 14 residues. Per the germline V gene, CDR1 is SGHRS and CDR2 is YFSETQ. V dropped 1 base and J dropped 1; count of bases not matched to a gene: 0.

The rearrangement uses TRBV19 and TRBJ2-6; 8 positions agree with TRBD1. Germline V gene sequence: CDR1 LNHDA, CDR2 SQIVND (reference sequence). The CDR3 runs 15 residues. The V gene end was trimmed by 4 bases and the J gene end by 4 bases; junction bases not matched to a gene: 3. The CDR3 reads CASSTRGPGANVLTF. CDR3 nucleotides: TGTGCCAGTAGTACCAGGGGGCCAGGGGCCAACGTCCTGACTTTC.

The chain carries TRBV12-2 and TRBJ2-7; the table assigns TRBD2, which was not confirmed against the DNA. TRBV12-2 is an annotated pseudogene. The CDR3 totals 15 residues. The CDR3 DNA sequence: TGTGCAAGTCGCCACCCCGGGACTAGCAGCTACGAGCAGTACTTC. It translates to CASRHPGTSSYEQYF.

The J gene is TRBJ2-3, the V gene TRBV29-1, with TRBD2 matching over 7 bases. Germline CDR1 reads SQVTM; CDR2 reads ANQGSEA. V lost 3 bases to trimming and J lost 5 bases; unmatched junction nucleotides: 2. There are 12 residues in the CDR3. The CDR3 nucleotides are TGCAGCGTTGACCGGACTAGAGATACGCAGTATTTT. Its protein product is CSVDRTRDTQYF.

The chain recombines TRBV28 with TRBJ2-1; 12 bases map to TRBD2. This CDR3 is 15 amino acids long. Germline assignment: CDR1 MDHEN and CDR2 SYDVKM. The V segment lost 3 bases and the J segment 8 bases; nucleotides outside the gene matches: 5. CDR3 region: CASSFASGRADEQFF. DNA of the CDR3: TGTGCCAGCAGTTTCGCTAGCGGGAGGGCCGATGAGCAGTTCTTC.

This chain links TRBV6-6 with TRBJ1-5; no clear D gene. V was clipped by 1 base and J by 4 bases, with 5 bases between them. Germline values: CDR1 MNHNY, CDR2 SVGAGI (reference sequence). The CDR3 is 13 amino acids. The CDR3: CASSYYTNQPQHF. CDR3 DNA: TGTGCCAGCAGTTACTACACGAATCAGCCCCAGCATTTT.

The J gene is TRBJ2-2, the V gene TRBV7-2; the D gene is possibly TRBD1 (6 bases). The V gene's germline CDR1 is SGHTA and CDR2 FQGNSA. The CDR3 is 14 amino acids. V lost 3 bases to trimming and J lost 2 bases, with 7 bases between them. In nucleotides, the CDR3 is TGTGCCAGCAGCTTGGGACAAAACACCGGGGAGCTGTTTTTT. It is translated as CASSLGQNTGELFF.

The chain recombines TRBV2 with TRBJ1-6; D gene uncertain. The V gene lost 4 bases and the J gene lost 10 bases, with 20 bases spanning the gap. This CDR3 is 16 amino acids long. CDR1 SNHLY and CDR2 FYNNEI come from the germline V gene. The CDR3: CASSVAGRLSRSPLHF. For the CDR3, the DNA is TGTGCCAGCAGTGTCGCAGGACGACTAAGTCGCTCACCCCTCCACTTT.